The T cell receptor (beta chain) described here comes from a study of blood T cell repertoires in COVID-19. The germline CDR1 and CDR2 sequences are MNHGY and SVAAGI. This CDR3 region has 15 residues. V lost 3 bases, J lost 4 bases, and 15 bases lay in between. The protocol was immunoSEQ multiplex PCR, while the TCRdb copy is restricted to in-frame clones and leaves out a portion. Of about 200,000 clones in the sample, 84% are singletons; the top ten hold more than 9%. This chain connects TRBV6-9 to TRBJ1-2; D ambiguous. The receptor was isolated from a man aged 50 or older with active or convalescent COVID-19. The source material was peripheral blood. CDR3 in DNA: TGTGCCAGCAGTTACGTGGCACTCCGGGGCTATGGCTACACCTTC. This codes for CASSYVALRGYGYTF.